A single sample is the source of the 20 T cell receptor beta chains below, sequenced in a study of blood T cell repertoires in COVID-19. TCRdb keeps only in-frame clones here, not all; method: immunoSEQ multiplex PCR. This table has fewer than 200,000 clones, roughly 80% appearing once. Sequenced input: peripheral blood. All receptors derive from a woman aged 35 to 49 with COVID-19, enrolled during active disease.

The rearrangement uses TRBV27 and TRBJ2-1; tentative D call: TRBD2 (6 bases). This CDR3 region has 15 residues. V lost 5 bases, J lost 4 bases, and 15 bases lay in between. Germline CDR1 and CDR2: MNHEY and SMNVEV (reference sequence). Here the CDR3 reads CASSPDGGGYNEQFF. The CDR3 coding sequence is TGTGCCAGCAGTCCCGATGGTGGAGGGTACAATGAGCAGTTCTTC.

The chain combines TRBV7-9 with TRBJ2-3; maybe TRBD2 (6 bases). This CDR3 region has 16 residues. Trimming left V 1 base short and J 0 bases short, with 11 bases between. The V gene's germline CDR1 is SEHNR and CDR2 FQNEAQ (reference sequence). The CDR3 DNA reads as TGTGCCAGCAGCTTAGAACTAGCAGTTAGCACAGATACGCAGTATTTT. Translated, it gives CASSLELAVSTDTQYF. The complete variable domain, with remaining parts taken from reference TRBV7-9 and TRBJ2-3, reads DTGVSQNPRHKITKRGQNVTFRCDPISEHNRLYWYRQTLGQGPEFLTYFQNEAQLEKSRLLSDRFSAERPKGSFSTLEIQRTEQGDSAMYLCASSLELAVSTDTQYFGPGTRLTVL.

The rearrangement links TRBV6-5 to TRBJ2-1; the match to TRBD2 covers 7 bases. V dropped 4 bases and J dropped 8; count of bases not matched to a gene: 8. The CDR3 has 14 amino acids. Germline V gives CDR1 MNHEY, CDR2 SVGAGI. The DNA for the CDR3 is TGTGCCAGCAGTTTTGGACTAGGTTACGATGAGCAGTTCTTC. It is translated as CASSFGLGYDEQFF.

The chain recombines TRBV5-1 with TRBJ1-3; D is ambiguous. Germline values: CDR1 SGHRS, CDR2 YFSETQ. The CDR3 extends over 14 amino acids. V dropped 5 bases and J dropped 0 bases, with 9 bases sitting between them. CDR3 DNA: TGCGCCAGCAGAGTTTTTAGCTCTGGAAACACCATATATTTT. Protein sequence: CASRVFSSGNTIYF.

The J gene is TRBJ2-2, the V gene TRBV3-1 (or the pseudogene TRBV3-2), with 9 nucleotides matching TRBD1. The CDR3 has 15 residues. V trimming: 4 bases; J trimming: 13 bases; junction bases outside the gene matches: 13. CDR1 LGHDT and CDR2 YNNKEL come from the germline V gene (reference sequence). CDR3 coding DNA: TGTGCCAGCAGCCCCCGGGACAGGGCTCGATCATTGCTGTTTTTT. This encodes CASSPRDRARSLLFF.

The rearrangement links TRBV6-4 to TRBJ2-1; 9 bases are shared with TRBD2. There are 16 residues in the CDR3. Germline CDR1 MRHNA, CDR2 SNTAGT. The trim removed 3 bases at V and 1 base at J, leaving 4 bases unmatched. The CDR3 reads CASSEKAGGSYNEQFF. In nucleotides, the CDR3 is TGTGCCAGCAGTGAAAAAGCGGGGGGTTCCTACAATGAGCAGTTCTTC.

The chain uses TRBV5-6 and TRBJ2-5; D gene unclear. From germline, CDR1 is SGHDT and CDR2 YYEEEE. The ends were cut back, 4 bases at V and 5 bases at J, with 9 bases in the middle. CDR3 length: 12 amino acids. CDR3: CASSADRETQYF. The CDR3 coding sequence is TGTGCCAGCAGCGCGGATCGCGAGACCCAGTACTTC.

The chain recombines TRBV7-9 with TRBJ2-7, with D hard to call. Germline V gene data show CDR1 as SEHNR and CDR2 as FQNEAQ (reference sequence). This CDR3 contains 14 residues. Trimming shortened V by 1 base and J by 3 bases, and 10 bases separated the two germline ends. Here the CDR3 reads CASSLVAEDYEQYF. The CDR3 DNA reads as TGTGCCAGCAGCTTAGTAGCAGAAGACTACGAGCAGTACTTC. The full variable domain, rest sourced from reference TRBV7-9 and TRBJ2-7, is DTGVSQNPRHKITKRGQNVTFRCDPISEHNRLYWYRQTLGQGPEFLTYFQNEAQLEKSRLLSDRFSAERPKGSFSTLEIQRTEQGDSAMYLCASSLVAEDYEQYFGPGTRLTVT.

The rearrangement uses TRBV7-9 and TRBJ2-2; 12 nucleotides line up with TRBD2. The CDR3 is 15 amino acids. Trimming removed 5 bases from V and 7 bases from J; junction bases left unmatched: 5. Germline V gene data show CDR1 as SEHNR and CDR2 as FQNEAQ (reference sequence). As DNA, the CDR3 is TGTGCCAGCAGCCAGACTAGCGGGAGAGGCGGGGAGCTGTTTTTT. Its protein is CASSQTSGRGGELFF.

The chain combines TRBV15 with TRBJ1-1; 7 bases agree with TRBD1. The CDR3 has 12 residues. Germline V gene lookup returns CDR1 LNHNV and CDR2 YYDKDF (reference sequence). The V segment lost 5 bases and the J segment 5 bases; nucleotides outside the gene matches: 2. The CDR3 DNA is TGTGCCACCAGCGCACAGGGGACTGAAGCTTTCTTT. Its translation: CATSAQGTEAFF.

The chain employs TRBV28 and TRBJ1-1; 9 nucleotides line up with TRBD1. The CDR3 is 12 amino acids. V gave up 7 bases and J gave up 11 bases; unmatched junction bases: 8. Germline V gene data show CDR1 as MDHEN and CDR2 as SYDVKM. The CDR3 DNA reads TGTGCCAGCACCCTCGGACAGGGGAAGGCTTTCTTT. Protein sequence: CASTLGQGKAFF.

The chain uses TRBV24-1 and TRBJ2-3; 10 nucleotides align to TRBD2. Germline V CDR1 and CDR2: KGHDR, SFDVKD. This CDR3 region has 17 residues. V was clipped by 0 bases and J by 5 bases; unmatched bases: 7. The CDR3 DNA follows: TGTGCCACCAGTGATTTGCCTAGCGGGAGTGGAGGAGATACGCAGTATTTT. Translating it yields CATSDLPSGSGGDTQYF.

The chain employs TRBV9 and TRBJ2-6; D unresolved. The CDR3 runs 17 residues. Germline-derived CDR1 and CDR2 are SGDLS and YYNGEE. V gave up 4 bases and J gave up 0 bases, with 14 bases separating them. The CDR3 DNA reads TGTGCCAGCAGCATTAGCCCAGAGTTCTCTGGGGCCAACGTCCTGACTTTC. It yields the protein CASSISPEFSGANVLTF. The entire variable domain, with the rest obtained from reference TRBV9 and TRBJ2-6, is as follows: DSGVTQTPKHLITATGQRVTLRCSPRSGDLSVYWYQQSLDQGLQFLIQYYNGEERAKGNILERFSAQQFPDLHSELNLSSLELGDSALYFCASSISPEFSGANVLTFGAGSRLTVL.

J is TRBJ1-2 and V is TRBV29-1; TRBD1 might be the D (5 bases). Germline V lookup: CDR1 SQVTM, CDR2 ANQGSEA. The CDR3 has 20 amino acids. Trimming pared 6 bases from V and 4 bases from J, leaving 36 bases between. CDR3 coding DNA: TGCAGCGTCCAAACAGGAAACTCGGATCCCTCAAACTCTAAACGCTATGGCTACACCTTC. Translation gives CSVQTGNSDPSNSKRYGYTF.

This chain uses TRBV11-2 with TRBJ2-1, with 12 nucleotides matching TRBD2. V lost 3 bases, J lost 2 bases, and 2 bases stayed unmatched. Germline CDR1 reads SGHAT; CDR2 reads FQNNGV. The CDR3 covers 16 residues. The CDR3 sequence is CASSLGLAGAYNEQFF. CDR3 coding DNA: TGTGCCAGCAGCTTGGGACTAGCGGGTGCCTACAATGAGCAGTTCTTC.

V usage is TRBV6-5 and J usage is TRBJ2-1; weak D call: TRBD1 (6 bases). The CDR3 is 14 residues long. Between the trimmed V and J ends, which lost 5 bases and 8 bases, there was a span of 16 bases. From germline, CDR1 is MNHEY and CDR2 SVGAGI. The CDR3 region has the DNA TGTGCCAGCAGTCGCCAAACAGGGCGCTATGAGCAGTTCTTC. It yields the protein CASSRQTGRYEQFF.

The J gene is TRBJ2-7, the V gene TRBV20-1; D possibly corresponds to TRBD1 (5 bases). CDR3 length: 11 residues. V lost 3 bases and J lost 4, with 7 bases in between. Per the germline V gene, CDR1 is DFQATT and CDR2 is SNEGSKA (reference sequence). CDR3 loop: CSARTEYEQYF. CDR3 coding DNA: TGCAGTGCTAGGACAGAGTACGAGCAGTACTTC.

This sequence joins TRBV6-6 and TRBJ2-7; TRBD1 agrees at 9 bases. The V segment lost 2 bases and the J segment 3 bases; nucleotides outside the gene matches: 5. Germline-derived CDR1 and CDR2 are MNHNY and SVGAGI (reference sequence). This CDR3 comprises 15 residues. The CDR3, as DNA: TGTGCCAGCAGTTACGAAGGGACAGGGCGCTACGAGCAGTACGTC. This codes for CASSYEGTGRYEQYV.

The chain combines TRBV7-8 with TRBJ1-1; TRBD1 might be the D (6 bases). This CDR3 has 13 amino acids. Germline V gene lookup returns CDR1 SGHVS and CDR2 FQNEAQ. V shed 1 base and J shed 8 bases, with 11 bases lying between them. The CDR3 DNA follows: TGTGCCAGCAGCTTAGTATCAGGACAGGAAGCTTTCTTT. It codes for CASSLVSGQEAFF.

The gene calls are TRBV7-3 and TRBJ2-5; 7 positions match TRBD1. From germline, CDR1 is SGHTA and CDR2 FQGTGA. J was trimmed by 5 bases and V by 5 bases; bases with no gene match: 11. This CDR3 is built from 15 residues. The CDR3 loop is CASSTREGAWETQYF. The CDR3 DNA reads TGTGCCAGCAGCACCCGTGAGGGGGCGTGGGAGACCCAGTACTTC.